The 2 T cell receptor beta chains reported below all come from one sample, sequenced in a study of T-cell reconstitution after alpha-beta-depleted transplantation in children. Unique molecular identifiers tagged the TCRbeta library. TCRdb processed the PCR reads anew with MiXCR; each CDR3 protein has one entry. The data contain roughly 150,000 distinct CDR3 sequences, around 10% of them singletons. This material consisted of PBMCs, taken before TCRalphabeta/CD19-depleted stem cell transplant. These receptor sequences come from a boy aged 2-9 years with acute myeloid leukemia, due to receive a stem cell transplant.

This clonotype was seen repeatedly, ten times or more. This chain joins TRBV10-3 and TRBJ2-7; no firm D call. Trimming removed 6 bases from V and 1 base from J, with 10 bases in between. The CDR3 is 13 amino acids. In germline, CDR1 is ENHRY, CDR2 SYGVKD. CDR3 nucleotides: TGTGCCATCAGAGACCAACCGTCCTACGAGCAGTACGTC. Amino acids: CAIRDQPSYEQYV.

In its sample, this clonotype was seen many times. The chain joins TRBV6-5 to TRBJ1-3; D unclear. Trimming took off 0 bases at V and 7 bases at J, with 13 bases between the two ends. The CDR3 extends over 15 amino acids. Germline loops: CDR1 MNHEY, CDR2 SVGAGI. The CDR3 loop reads CASSYSWERKNTIYF. The CDR3 nucleotides read TGTGCCAGCAGTTACTCCTGGGAACGTAAGAACACCATATATTTT.